This T cell receptor (beta chain) was identified during a study of cytomegalovirus exposure and HLA in healthy donors. Whole-study findings and limits: Roughly uniform depth of sequencing across donors was assumed in presence/absence analyses. CMV serostatus was the sole immune exposure information available. Several V segments, TRBV6-2 and TRBV6-3 among them, could not be told apart and were dropped.

PCR employed 60 Vbeta and 13 Jbeta primers. The protocol was immunoSEQ multiplex PCR, while the TCRdb copy is restricted to in-frame clones and leaves out a portion. The sample consists of some 78,000 clones, 70% to 80% of them appearing once. As to this clone: Antigen specificity is unknown.

Participants comprised healthy donors of bone marrow. The length of the CDR3 is 12 residues. The V and J ends lost 7 bases and 0 bases respectively, with 7 bases between them. Germline-derived CDR1 and CDR2 are SGHNT and YYREEE (reference sequence). The TCR originated in a woman aged 50 to 60 in good health and CMV-seropositive. The chain recombines TRBV5-4 with TRBJ1-1, with no clear D. The specimen was PBMCs. CDR3 residues: CASARMNTEAFF. The CDR3 DNA sequence: TGTGCCAGCGCGAGAATGAACACTGAAGCTTTCTTT.